Shown below are 13 T cell receptor beta chains from a single sample sequenced in a study of Graves' ophthalmopathy and Graves' hyperthyroidism. As the template, RNA transcripts were used to amplify TCR beta CDR3 regions. HTBI-primed RT-PCR formed the first round, and a multiplex PCR formed the second. MiXCR, applied by TCRdb to the multiplex PCR reads, yields one record per CDR3 protein. The sample carries hundreds of thousands of distinct CDR3 sequences, roughly two fifths recorded once. Sequencing input: peripheral blood. All receptors derive from an adult man with Graves' ophthalmopathy.

The chain combines TRBV29-1 with TRBJ2-6, with D possibly matching TRBD2 (5 bases). V was pared by 8 bases and J by 2 bases, with 10 bases between. There are 13 residues in the CDR3. Germline CDR1 and CDR2: SQVTM and ANQGSEA. CDR3 DNA: TGCAGCTTTGCCGGGGCTGGGGCCAACGTCCTGACTTTC. As protein: CSFAGAGANVLTF. Full variable domain (rest looked up from reference TRBV29-1 and TRBJ2-6): SAVISQKPSRDICQRGTSLTIQCQVDSQVTMMFWYRQQPGQSLTLIATANQGSEATYESGFVIDKFPISRPNLTFSTLTVSNMSPEDSSIYLCSFAGAGANVLTFGAGSRLTVL.

This clonotype has at least ten counts. The rearrangement uses TRBV4-2 and TRBJ1-5, with D hard to call. In germline, CDR1 is LGHNA, CDR2 YNFKEQ. This CDR3 contains 14 residues. V shed 0 bases and J shed 4 bases, with 7 bases lying between them. CDR3 in amino acids: CASSQDKGNQPQHF. The CDR3 region has the DNA TGTGCCAGCAGCCAAGATAAAGGTAATCAGCCCCAGCATTTT.

This clonotype was recorded many times. V is TRBV7-9 and J is TRBJ2-7; 12 bases align to TRBD2. Germline V gene lookup returns CDR1 SEHNR and CDR2 FQNEAQ (reference sequence). V shed 4 bases and J 4 bases; nucleotides not matched to a gene: 5. The length of the CDR3 is 15 residues. The CDR3 sequence is CASSSGTSGRYEQYF. DNA of the CDR3: TGTGCCAGCAGCTCCGGGACTAGCGGGCGTTACGAGCAGTACTTC. Complete variable domain (other parts from reference TRBV7-9 and TRBJ2-7): DTGVSQNPRHKITKRGQNVTFRCDPISEHNRLYWYRQTLGQGPEFLTYFQNEAQLEKSRLLSDRFSAERPKGSFSTLEIQRTEQGDSAMYLCASSSGTSGRYEQYFGPGTRLTVT.

With regard to this clonotype: A read error may be the cause here, since a much bigger clone is one base away. J is TRBJ1-1 and V is TRBV12-3 or TRBV12-4, with D maybe TRBD1 (5 bases). This CDR3 comprises 14 residues. Trimming took 6 bases from V and 6 from J, leaving 17 bases between them. In DNA form, the CDR3 reads TGTGCCAGCAGCCCCGGGGCAGGTTGGGCTGAAGCTTTCTTT. Residues: CASSPGAGWAEAFF.

A remark on this clonotype: A much larger clone differs by one base, so this may be a read error. The J gene is TRBJ2-7, the V gene TRBV2; TRBD2 matches at 7 bases. The J segment lost 3 bases and the V segment lost 2 bases, leaving 7 bases of the junction unmatched. Germline CDR1 is SNHLY and CDR2 is FYNNEI. This CDR3 contains 15 residues. This CDR3 is CASSETRGGSYEQYF. Here the CDR3 DNA reads TGTGCCAGCAGTGAAACGCGGGGCGGGAGCTACGAGCAGTACTTC.

The chain employs TRBV2 and TRBJ1-1; TRBD1 is a possible D gene (5 bases). V was clipped by 8 bases and J by 7 bases, with 14 bases between them. Per the germline V gene, CDR1 is SNHLY and CDR2 is FYNNEI. The CDR3 spans 12 residues. The CDR3 DNA follows: TGTGCCAGCGGGGGGGTGAAAAATGAAGCTTTCTTT. It specifies CASGGVKNEAFF.

A note on this clonotype: At one of its ends the junction is not consistent with the germline gene, which may arise from a read error. This chain uses TRBV9 with TRBJ2-2; 7 bases match TRBD2. Germline V CDR1 and CDR2: SGDLS, YYNGEE. This CDR3 spans 18 amino acids. CDR3 region: CAGSVERGVPQDTGELFF. CDR3 sequence (DNA): TGTGCCGGCAGCGTAGAACGGGGGGTCCCTCAGGACACCGGGGAGCTGTTTTTT.

The J gene is TRBJ2-7, the V gene TRBV5-1, with 9 positions matching TRBD1. CDR3 length equals 12 residues. From germline, CDR1 is SGHRS and CDR2 YFSETQ. Trimming cost V 5 bases and J 6 bases; bases outside gene matches: 3. The CDR3 here is CASRQGAGEQYF. CDR3 in DNA: TGCGCCAGCAGACAGGGGGCAGGCGAGCAGTACTTC.

The chain combines TRBV25-1 with TRBJ1-2; no clear D gene. Germline CDR1 is MGHDK and CDR2 is SYGVNS. CDR3 length: 13 residues. Trimming cost V 5 bases and J 7 bases, with 14 bases left between them. This CDR3 is CASSPIPEGGYTF. The CDR3 DNA reads TGTGCCAGCAGTCCAATTCCCGAGGGTGGCTACACCTTC.

This clonotype was observed a handful of times. The CDR3 nucleotides are TGTGCCAGCAGCTTGTCAGGGGTTGAAGCTTTCTTT. Translation gives CASSLSGVEAFF. V is TRBV5-5 and J is TRBJ1-1, with TRBD1 as a possible D gene (6 bases). The CDR3 runs 12 residues. Germline loops: CDR1 SGHKS, CDR2 YYEKEE (reference sequence). V lost 1 base, J lost 7 bases, and 8 bases lay in between.

At least ten counts were recorded for this clonotype. The V and J genes are TRBV7-8 and TRBJ1-2; D possibly corresponds to TRBD1 (5 bases). In germline, CDR1 is SGHVS, CDR2 FQNEAQ. V dropped 5 bases and J dropped 8 bases, with 18 bases sitting between them. The CDR3 is 14 residues long. In nucleotides, the CDR3 is TGTGCCAGCAGCATGCAGACAGTCGGGACGGGCTACACCTTC. It yields the protein CASSMQTVGTGYTF.

This clonotype was seen repeatedly, ten times or more. This chain joins TRBV7-9 and TRBJ2-5, with TRBD1 identical over 8 bases. The CDR3 totals 16 residues. From germline, CDR1 is SEHNR and CDR2 FQNEAQ (reference sequence). With V trimmed by 4 bases and J by 5 bases, 12 bases remained unmatched. This chain's CDR3 is CASSSPRTGPGETQYF. The DNA of the CDR3 is TGTGCCAGCAGCTCCCCCCGGACAGGGCCGGGTGAGACCCAGTACTTC.

This chain links TRBV29-1 with TRBJ2-6; 7 bases map to TRBD2. The V gene's germline CDR1 is SQVTM and CDR2 ANQGSEA. The V and J ends lost 4 bases and 0 bases, in that order; junction bases with no gene match: 9. The CDR3 totals 17 residues. The CDR3 protein is CSVGTGGPLSGANVLTF. In DNA form, the CDR3 reads TGCAGCGTTGGGACGGGGGGTCCGCTCTCTGGGGCCAACGTCCTGACTTTC.